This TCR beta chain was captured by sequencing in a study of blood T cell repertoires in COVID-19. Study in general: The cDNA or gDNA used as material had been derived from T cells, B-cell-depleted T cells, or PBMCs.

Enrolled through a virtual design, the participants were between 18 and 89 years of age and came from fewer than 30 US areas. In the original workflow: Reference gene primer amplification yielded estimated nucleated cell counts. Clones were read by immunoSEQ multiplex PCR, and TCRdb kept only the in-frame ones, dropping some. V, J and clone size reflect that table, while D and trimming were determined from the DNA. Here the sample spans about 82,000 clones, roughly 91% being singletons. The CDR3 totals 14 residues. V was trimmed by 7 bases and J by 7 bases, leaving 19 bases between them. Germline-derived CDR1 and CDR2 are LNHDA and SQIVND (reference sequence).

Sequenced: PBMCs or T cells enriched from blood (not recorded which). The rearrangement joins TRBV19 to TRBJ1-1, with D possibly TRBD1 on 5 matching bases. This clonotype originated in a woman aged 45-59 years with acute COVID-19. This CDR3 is CASTIGGGPLEAFF. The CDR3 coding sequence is TGTGCCAGTACCATTGGGGGGGGTCCCCTTGAAGCTTTCTTT.